This T cell receptor (beta chain) was profiled in a study of cytomegalovirus exposure and HLA in healthy donors. This CDR3 has 13 amino acids. From germline, CDR1 is SGHNT and CDR2 YYREEE (reference sequence). V was shortened by 2 bases and J by 5 bases, with 10 bases between the two germline ends. Study-level points and caveats: Follow-up analysis later connected one missense variant in DCLRE1C with trimming of TCR beta V- and J-genes. An ancestry cluster, one associated with Asian ancestry, reportedly showed fewer N-insertions than the approximately 720-donor mean in a later analysis. It was taken for granted in presence/absence analyses that sequencing depth across donors was roughly uniform.

PCR used 60 Vbeta primers and 13 Jbeta primers. This table comes from immunoSEQ multiplex PCR, and its TCRdb copy is limited to in-frame clones, with some not included. The sample carries roughly 78,000 clones, about 60% recorded once. Concerning this clone: Its antigen is still unknown.

The chain joins TRBV5-4 to TRBJ1-1, with D uncertain. This TCR was sampled from a man between 25 and 39 years old in good health and CMV-seropositive. Sequenced sample: PBMCs. As DNA, the CDR3 is TGTGCCAGCAGCTTCAAGGGCGGGACTGAAGCTTTCTTT. Its protein is CASSFKGGTEAFF. The variable domain in full, with the rest retrieved from reference TRBV5-4 and TRBJ1-1, is ETGVTQSPTHLIKTRGQQVTLRCSSQSGHNTVSWYQQALGQGPQFIFQYYREEENGRGNFPPRFSGLQFPNYSSELNVNALELDDSALYLCASSFKGGTEAFFGQGTRLTVV.